Presented here are 8 T cell receptor beta chains from one specimen sequenced in a study of T cell repertoires in ileal Crohn's disease. Repertoires were generated with immunoSEQ multiplex PCR, while TCRdb's copy carries only in-frame clones and drops some. Of 6,500 to 10,000 clones listed, roughly four fifths are singletons. The sequencing input was ileal tissue. These TCRs come from an adult with Crohn's disease.

This sequence joins TRBV19 and TRBJ2-1, with 11 bases fitting TRBD2. The trim removed 8 bases at V and 6 bases at J, leaving 9 bases unmatched. The CDR3 has 15 residues. Germline V gene lookup returns CDR1 LNHDA and CDR2 SQIVND (reference sequence). The CDR3 sequence is CASRRASGRSNEQFF. DNA for the CDR3: TGTGCCAGTCGCCGGGCTAGCGGGAGGTCCAATGAGCAGTTCTTC. The full variable domain, completed using reference TRBV19 and TRBJ2-1, is DGGITQSPKYLFRKEGQNVTLSCEQNLNHDAMYWYRQDPGQGLRLIYYSQIVNDFQKGDIAEGYSVSREKKESFPLTVTSAQKNPTAFYLCASRRASGRSNEQFFGPGTRLTVL.

The chain joins TRBV18 to TRBJ2-1, with TRBD2 matching 13 bases. The CDR3 has 16 residues. CDR1 and CDR2 from the germline V gene are KGHSH and LQKENI. The V gene end was trimmed by 3 bases and the J gene end by 8 bases; junction bases not matched to a gene: 7. CDR3 in amino acids: CASSPGTSGERDEQFF. DNA for the CDR3: TGTGCCAGCTCACCGGGGACTAGCGGGGAGAGGGATGAGCAGTTCTTC. The whole variable domain, remainder taken from reference TRBV18 and TRBJ2-1, is NAGVMQNPRHLVRRRGQEARLRCSPMKGHSHVYWYRQLPEEGLKFMVYLQKENIIDESGMPKERFSAEFPKEGPSILRIQQVVRGDSAAYFCASSPGTSGERDEQFFGPGTRLTVL.

The chain joins TRBV5-1 to TRBJ2-3; tentative D call: TRBD1 (5 bases). CDR3 size: 16 residues. V was clipped by 4 bases and J by 0 bases, with 15 bases between them. The germline gives CDR1 SGHRS, CDR2 YFSETQ. CDR3 residues: CASSSPKGASTDTQYF. The DNA of the CDR3 is TGCGCCAGCAGCAGCCCTAAAGGGGCTAGCACAGATACGCAGTATTTT.

The chain has TRBV6-1 and TRBJ1-1; the D is unclear. Germline V gene data show CDR1 as MNHNS and CDR2 as SASEGT. V dropped 5 bases and J dropped 5 bases, with 12 bases sitting between them. The CDR3 runs to 13 residues. The CDR3 DNA follows: TGTGCCAGCAGTACCTCCATGGAGACTGAAGCTTTCTTT. It translates to CASSTSMETEAFF.

In this sample, this clone turned up a few times. The CDR3 DNA reads TGTGCCAGCGGGGGGACAGGGAGATCAAAACTGTTTTTT. This translates into CASGGTGRSKLFF. The chain carries TRBV19 and TRBJ1-4; TRBD1 agrees at 9 bases. The CDR3 has 13 residues. Germline V gene data show CDR1 as LNHDA and CDR2 as SQIVND (reference sequence). V lost 9 bases, J lost 10 bases, and 9 bases stayed unmatched. Using reference TRBV19 and TRBJ1-4 for the parts outside the CDR3, the full variable domain is DGGITQSPKYLFRKEGQNVTLSCEQNLNHDAMYWYRQDPGQGLRLIYYSQIVNDFQKGDIAEGYSVSREKKESFPLTVTSAQKNPTAFYLCASGGTGRSKLFFGSGTQLSVL.

The CDR3 sequence: CASRGKGARGYTF. The CDR3 DNA follows: TGTGCCAGCAGGGGAAAGGGGGCTCGTGGCTACACCTTC. V gene TRBV27 combines with J gene TRBJ1-2; 7 nucleotides line up with TRBD1. The J segment lost 7 bases and the V segment lost 6 bases, leaving 8 bases of the junction unmatched. The CDR3 is made up of 13 amino acids. Germline values: CDR1 MNHEY, CDR2 SMNVEV (reference sequence).

Only a few counts were recorded for this clone. V usage is TRBV7-9 and J usage is TRBJ1-1; tentatively, D is TRBD1 (6 bases). Trimming cost V 0 bases and J 6 bases, with 8 bases left between them. The germline CDR1 and CDR2 sequences are SEHNR and FQNEAQ (reference sequence). CDR3 length: 13 residues. The CDR3 sequence is CASSLAGASEAFF. The CDR3 nucleotides are TGTGCCAGCAGCTTAGCGGGGGCCTCTGAAGCTTTCTTT.

The chain links TRBV5-1 to TRBJ1-3; possibly TRBD1 for D (6 bases). Trimming took off 2 bases at V and 4 bases at J, with 10 bases between the two ends. The CDR3 covers 14 residues. The germline CDR1 and CDR2 sequences are SGHRS and YFSETQ. The CDR3 region has the DNA TGCGCCAGCAGCTTCGGGGGGCAAGGAAACACCATATATTTT. Translating it yields CASSFGGQGNTIYF. The full variable domain, rest sourced from reference TRBV5-1 and TRBJ1-3, is KAGVTQTPRYLIKTRGQQVTLSCSPISGHRSVSWYQQTPGQGLQFLFEYFSETQRNKGNFPGRFSGRQFSNSRSEMNVSTLELGDSALYLCASSFGGQGNTIYFGEGSWLTVV.